These 16 T cell receptor beta chains came from one sample sequenced in a study of vaccination effects on CD4 cells after COVID-19. No antigen is known for these receptors. Expansion with viral peptide pools was applied to antigen-specific CD4+ T cells by the ViraFEST assay prior to sequencing. The authors isolated CD4+ T cells after 10 days of culture. Assay used: immunoSEQ multiplex PCR; TCRdb lists only in-frame clones, some missing. The data contain more than 11,000 clones, around 76% of them singletons. The source was CD4+ T cells from PBMCs cultured with HCoV-229E spike peptides, collected before COVID-19 vaccination. The origin of the receptors is a human donor who received a COVID-19 vaccine.

The chain employs TRBV5-4 and TRBJ2-5; 9 positions match TRBD1. V lost 4 bases, J lost 2 bases, and 9 bases stayed unmatched. The germline gives CDR1 SGHNT, CDR2 YYREEE (reference sequence). The CDR3 totals 16 residues. This CDR3 is CASSRRTGDSQETQYF. As DNA, the CDR3 is TGTGCCAGCAGCCGGAGGACAGGGGATTCACAAGAGACCCAGTACTTC.

The chain uses TRBV7-2 and TRBJ2-1; D ambiguous. The CDR3 consists of 15 residues. Between the trimmed V and J ends, which lost 5 bases and 3 bases, there was a span of 14 bases. Germline assignment: CDR1 SGHTA and CDR2 FQGNSA. The CDR3 DNA reads as TGTGCCAGCAGCCCGGCCCCACCTCTCTACAATGAGCAGTTCTTC. It encodes CASSPAPPLYNEQFF.

The chain links TRBV3-1 (or the pseudogene TRBV3-2) to TRBJ1-4, with 7 bases that match TRBD1. The CDR3 consists of 13 residues. With V trimmed by 7 bases and J by 5 bases, 4 bases remained unmatched. Germline V gene data show CDR1 as LGHDT and CDR2 as YNNKEL (reference sequence). The CDR3 sequence is CASTRGGNEKLFF. The CDR3 region has the DNA TGTGCCAGCACCAGGGGGGGGAATGAAAAACTGTTTTTT.

The chain carries TRBV4-3 and TRBJ1-3; a weak D match, TRBD1 (6 bases). This CDR3 is 17 amino acids long. V was shortened by 4 bases and J by 0 bases, with 16 bases between the two germline ends. Germline CDR1 reads LGHNA; CDR2 reads YSLEER. Here the CDR3 DNA reads TGCGCCAGCAGCCTCCAACTCGGGGGGCTCTCTGGAAACACCATATATTTT. Translating it yields CASSLQLGGLSGNTIYF.

The rearrangement uses TRBV30 and TRBJ1-2; 7 bases agree with TRBD1. V was pared by 0 bases and J by 4 bases, with 2 bases of the junction left unmatched. This CDR3 region has 13 residues. Germline CDR1 reads GTSNPN; CDR2 reads SVGIG (reference sequence). The CDR3 sequence: CAWSVAGGYGYTF. CDR3 in DNA: TGTGCCTGGAGTGTGGCAGGGGGCTATGGCTACACCTTC. Supplemented by reference TRBV30 and TRBJ1-2, the full variable domain reads SQTIHQWPATLVQPVGSPLSLECTVEGTSNPNLYWYRQAAGRGLQLLFYSVGIGQISSEVPQNLSASRPQDRQFILSSKKLLLSDSGFYLCAWSVAGGYGYTFGSGTRLTVV.

The rearrangement joins TRBV5-1 to TRBJ2-4, with 12 bases that match TRBD2. The CDR3 is 17 amino acids. Germline lookup yields CDR1 SGHRS and CDR2 YFSETQ. V dropped 4 bases and J dropped 6; count of bases not matched to a gene: 11. The CDR3 bases are TGCGCCAGCAGCCCCCCAAAACCGGGACTAGCGGGAAACATTCAGTACTTC. It is translated as CASSPPKPGLAGNIQYF.

The J gene is TRBJ2-7, the V gene TRBV6-5; D call uncertain. The CDR3 loop spans 14 amino acids. Germline assignment: CDR1 MNHEY and CDR2 SVGAGI. V lost 6 bases and J 3 bases, leaving 15 bases between the germline ends. DNA for the CDR3: TGTGCCAGCAGGACTTTAGGAGACCTCTACGAGCAGTACTTC. Translated, it gives CASRTLGDLYEQYF.

The rearrangement joins TRBV28 to TRBJ1-4, with D possibly TRBD1 on 6 matching bases. The CDR3 runs 15 residues. V was trimmed by 6 bases and J by 5 bases, leaving 16 bases between them. Germline values: CDR1 MDHEN, CDR2 SYDVKM. This chain's CDR3 is CASSTSGAENEKLFF. Here the CDR3 DNA reads TGTGCCAGCAGCACCTCAGGGGCGGAGAATGAAAAACTGTTTTTT.

The V call is TRBV18, the J call TRBJ1-1; TRBD1 agrees at 8 bases. Trimming cost V 3 bases and J 4 bases; bases outside gene matches: 4. CDR1 and CDR2 from the germline V gene are KGHSH and LQKENI. The CDR3 sequence is 14 residues long. CDR3 region: CASSPDRAATEAFF. The CDR3 coding sequence is TGTGCCAGCTCACCGGACAGGGCGGCCACTGAAGCTTTCTTT.

The chain carries TRBV11-2 and TRBJ2-1, with TRBD2 matching 8 bases. The CDR3 contains 14 residues. J lost 9 bases, V lost 5 bases, and 9 bases had no gene match. Looked up from germline, CDR1 is SGHAT and CDR2 is FQNNGV. This CDR3 reads CASSQLGGATEQFF. The CDR3 DNA follows: TGTGCCAGCAGCCAACTCGGGGGGGCCACTGAGCAGTTCTTC. The variable domain in full, completed from reference TRBV11-2 and TRBJ2-1, reads EAGVAQSPRYKIIEKRQSVAFWCNPISGHATLYWYQQILGQGPKLLIQFQNNGVVDDSQLPKDRFSAERLKGVDSTLKIQPAKLEDSAVYLCASSQLGGATEQFFGPGTRLTVL.

The CDR3 spells CASSLDTGELFF. The CDR3 coding sequence is TGTGCCAGCAGCTTGGACACCGGGGAGCTGTTTTTT. This chain links TRBV7-6 with TRBJ2-2; no firm D call. V lost 3 bases to trimming and J lost 3 bases, with 2 bases between them. Germline V gene data show CDR1 as SGHVS and CDR2 as FNYEAQ. There are 12 residues in the CDR3.

The chain combines TRBV18 with TRBJ1-1; 9 nucleotides line up with TRBD1. Trimming at V came to 5 bases and at J to 6 bases, leaving 7 bases not matched to a gene. Germline CDR1 KGHSH, CDR2 LQKENI. The CDR3 runs to 14 residues. The CDR3 coding sequence is TGTGCCAGCTCATTCGGGACAGGGAGGGCTGAAGCTTTCTTT. Translation gives CASSFGTGRAEAFF.

This chain joins TRBV7-8 and TRBJ1-5, with TRBD1 matching 8 bases. This CDR3 has 15 amino acids. Germline CDR1 and CDR2: SGHVS and FQNEAQ. Unmatched junction bases numbered 6, after V lost 2 bases and J lost 6 bases. The CDR3 loop reads CASSLSGTGIQPQHF. DNA of the CDR3: TGTGCCAGCAGCTTATCCGGGACAGGTATTCAGCCCCAGCATTTT. Variable domain in full (rest from reference TRBV7-8 and TRBJ1-5): GAGVSQSPRYKVAKRGQDVALRCDPISGHVSLFWYQQALGQGPEFLTYFQNEAQLDKSGLPSDRFFAERPEGSVSTLKIQRTQQEDSAVYLCASSLSGTGIQPQHFGDGTRLSIL.

The chain has TRBV5-4 and TRBJ1-2; D might be TRBD1 (5 bases). V was pared by 3 bases and J by 5 bases, with 14 bases between. The CDR3 is 14 amino acids. Germline V gene data show CDR1 as SGHNT and CDR2 as YYREEE (reference sequence). The CDR3 is CASSSEGTVYGYTF. As DNA, the CDR3 is TGTGCCAGCAGCTCGGAGGGGACGGTTTATGGCTACACCTTC.

The CDR3 DNA sequence: TGTGCCAGCAGCTTACCCAGCGGGGGGGCCAACACCGGGGAGCTGTTTTTT. It specifies CASSLPSGGANTGELFF. The genes are TRBV7-3 and TRBJ2-2; 10 bases match TRBD2. Germline lookup yields CDR1 SGHTA and CDR2 FQGTGA. The length of the CDR3 is 17 residues. Unmatched junction bases numbered 5, after V lost 2 bases and J lost 2 bases. The full variable domain, with the rest looked up from reference TRBV7-3 and TRBJ2-2, is GAGVSQTPSNKVTEKGKYVELRCDPISGHTALYWYRQSLGQGPEFLIYFQGTGAADDSGLPNDRFFAVRPEGSVSTLKIQRTERGDSAVYLCASSLPSGGANTGELFFGEGSRLTVL.

The chain uses TRBV7-9 and TRBJ1-5, with D possibly matching TRBD1 (5 bases). V dropped 1 base and J dropped 3 bases, with 10 bases sitting between them. CDR1 and CDR2 (germline): SEHNR, FQNEAQ (reference sequence). The CDR3 extends over 15 amino acids. CDR3 amino acids: CASSLEGSFNQPQHF. The CDR3 bases are TGTGCCAGCAGCTTAGAGGGGTCGTTCAATCAGCCCCAGCATTTT.